The 3 T cell receptor beta chains reported below all come from one sample, sequenced in a study of CD8 T cells in ankylosing spondylitis (dated by TCRdb to the late 2010s). The full study reports these points: Blood from ankylosing spondylitis patients appeared to be characterized by a TCR beta motif made up of under ten highly homologous amino acid variants.

The library was built by means of 5' RACE. The sequencing machine was an Illumina HiSeq 2500. TCRdb handled the public reads itself, with Q25 trimming in fastp and clone calling in MiXCR, and kept productive beta chains. When rows share a CDR3 protein, they turn into one entry using the most common DNA and genes. Counted in this sample were around 770,000 distinct CDR3 sequences; around 17% of them appeared once. The biggest ten clones account for 19% of the sample. Their antigens remain unidentified. What was sequenced was blood, either unsorted or a sorted T cell fraction (not recorded which). The origin of the receptors is a male donor with ankylosing spondylitis.

This clonotype turned up a few times. The chain is built from TRBV12-3 or TRBV12-4 and TRBJ2-1; D may be TRBD1 (6 bases). Trimming removed 0 bases from V and 10 bases from J, with 13 bases in between. This CDR3 region has 14 residues. CDR3 amino acids: CASSLALGAWEQFF. In nucleotides, the CDR3 is TGTGCCAGCAGTTTAGCGCTGGGGGCGTGGGAGCAGTTCTTC.

This chain joins TRBV3-1 and TRBJ1-1; D remains ambiguous. The CDR3 is 14 residues long. Germline V gene data show CDR1 as LGHDT and CDR2 as YNNKEL (reference sequence). Trimming took off 2 bases at V and 8 bases at J, with 15 bases between the two ends. The CDR3 DNA sequence: TGTGCCAGCAGCCAAAAGAGAGCGAGAAACGAAGCTTTCTTT. Translating it yields CASSQKRARNEAFF.

This clonotype was seen only a few times. The CDR3 spells CASSPLGDNEQFF. CDR3 DNA: TGTGCCAGCTCACCCCTCGGGGACAATGAGCAGTTCTTC. The chain is built from TRBV18 and TRBJ2-1; possible D gene TRBD2, 5 bases. Trimming removed 3 bases from V and 5 bases from J, with 8 bases in between. Germline-derived CDR1 and CDR2 are KGHSH and LQKENI. There are 13 residues in the CDR3.